This passage covers 21 T cell receptor beta chains from one sample sequenced in a study of STAT5B mutations in CD4+ large granular lymphocyte leukemia. Sequenced by immunoSEQ multiplex PCR; TCRdb stores in-frame clones only, minus some. This sample has several thousand clones, with 65% to 80% found just once. The specimen was PBMCs. The receptor source for this set is a woman aged 55-69 years with CD4+ T-cell large granular lymphocyte leukemia.

The rearrangement uses TRBV19 and TRBJ2-7; 11 bases align to TRBD1. The CDR3 length is 16 residues. The junction had 10 bases not matched to a gene; V was cut back by 5 bases and J by 4 bases. CDR1 is LNHDA and CDR2 is SQIVND in the germline V gene (reference sequence). CDR3 loop: CASSVNPGQGDYEQYF. The CDR3 DNA sequence: TGTGCCAGTAGTGTCAACCCGGGACAGGGGGATTACGAGCAGTACTTC.

The V and J genes are TRBV5-1 and TRBJ1-4; possible D gene TRBD1, 5 bases. V lost 3 bases and J 8 bases, leaving 14 bases between the germline ends. Germline V gene lookup returns CDR1 SGHRS and CDR2 YFSETQ. The CDR3 sequence is 14 residues long. Written as DNA, the CDR3 is TGCGCCAGCAGCTGGGGGAGGGGTAGCGAAAAACTGTTTTTT. This sequence encodes CASSWGRGSEKLFF.

Of note for this clone: At one end, the junction sequence differs from germline, possibly due to a read error. V and J are TRBV4-2 and TRBJ2-5, with D possibly being TRBD1 (5 bases). Germline CDR1 LGHNA, CDR2 YNFKEQ. This CDR3 spans 16 amino acids. DNA for the CDR3: TGTGCCAGCAGCCAAGAATTAGTGGCAGGGCAAGGGACCCAGTACTTC. Protein sequence: CASSQELVAGQGTQYF.

The chain links TRBV5-4 to TRBJ2-1; D uncertain. V was trimmed by 5 bases and J by 6 bases, leaving 9 bases between them. The CDR3 runs 12 residues. Germline CDR1 and CDR2: SGHNT and YYREEE (reference sequence). CDR3 nucleotides: TGTGCCAGCAGAACATACCGCAATGAGCAGTTCTTC. Its translation is CASRTYRNEQFF.

The chain recombines TRBV4-1 with TRBJ1-2; TRBD1 might be the D (5 bases). V was shortened by 4 bases and J by 8 bases, with 14 bases between the two germline ends. This CDR3 is 13 amino acids long. The V gene's germline CDR1 is MGHRA and CDR2 YSYEKL. CDR3: CASSPGGVEGYTF. In nucleotides, the CDR3 is TGCGCCAGCAGCCCCGGGGGGGTTGAAGGCTACACCTTC.

The CDR3 coding sequence is TGCGCCAGCAGCATGGTCGCGTTGGGGGACGGCTACAATGAGCAGTTCTTC. Translated, it gives CASSMVALGDGYNEQFF. This rearrangement joins TRBV5-1 to TRBJ2-1; perhaps D is TRBD1 or TRBD2 (5 bases each). Looked up from germline, CDR1 is SGHRS and CDR2 is YFSETQ. Trimming stripped 4 bases from V and 3 bases from J, with 20 bases between. The CDR3 length is 17 residues.

The chain combines TRBV6-1 with TRBJ1-2; possibly TRBD1 for D (6 bases). The V gene lost 8 bases and the J gene lost 5 bases, with 21 bases spanning the gap. The CDR3 has 15 residues. Germline loops: CDR1 MNHNS, CDR2 SASEGT. Written as DNA, the CDR3 is TGTGCCAGCTCCAAACCGGGGGCGAATCCTTATGGCTACACCTTC. Residues: CASSKPGANPYGYTF.

This clone has only a few counts. The V and J genes are TRBV9 and TRBJ1-1; D ambiguous. The length of the CDR3 is 12 residues. The V end lost 1 base, the J end lost 7 bases, and 8 bases lay between the germline ends. Germline lookup yields CDR1 SGDLS and CDR2 YYNGEE. The CDR3 is CASSVRAGEAFF. The CDR3 DNA sequence: TGTGCCAGCAGCGTACGGGCCGGTGAAGCTTTCTTT.

The rearrangement joins TRBV4-3 to TRBJ1-2, with D possibly matching TRBD1 (5 bases). CDR3 size: 13 residues. The V gene lost 1 base and the J gene lost 3 bases, with 6 bases spanning the gap. Germline assignment: CDR1 LGHNA and CDR2 YSLEER. CDR3 loop: CASSQAGDYGYTF. The CDR3 DNA sequence: TGCGCCAGCAGCCAAGCGGGGGACTATGGCTACACCTTC.

This clone was seen only once. This chain connects TRBV7-9 to TRBJ2-3; a weak D match, TRBD2 (6 bases). Germline V gives CDR1 SEHNR, CDR2 FQNEAQ (reference sequence). V was cut by 2 bases and J by 3 bases, with 18 bases left in between. CDR3 length: 17 residues. For the CDR3, the DNA is TGTGCCAGCAGCTTAACGGAGGGAGTTTTGGGGACAGATACGCAGTATTTT. Translation: CASSLTEGVLGTDTQYF. Using reference TRBV7-9 and TRBJ2-3 for the parts outside the CDR3, the full variable domain is DTGVSQNPRHKITKRGQNVTFRCDPISEHNRLYWYRQTLGQGPEFLTYFQNEAQLEKSRLLSDRFSAERPKGSFSTLEIQRTEQGDSAMYLCASSLTEGVLGTDTQYFGPGTRLTVL.

The CDR3 nucleotides are TGTGCCAGCAGTGAGGCTAGCGGGGGAGGAGATACGCAGTATTTT. This gives the protein CASSEASGGGDTQYF. The V gene is TRBV2, the J gene TRBJ2-3; 10 bases line up with TRBD2. The CDR3 contains 15 residues. Germline V gene sequence: CDR1 SNHLY, CDR2 FYNNEI. V lost 3 bases and J lost 5; bases outside the gene matches: 5.

The chain combines TRBV27 with TRBJ2-1; 8 bases fit TRBD2. CDR1 is MNHEY and CDR2 is SMNVEV in the germline V gene (reference sequence). The ends lost 10 bases at V and 14 bases at J; junction bases unmatched: 10. The CDR3 totals 11 residues. CDR3 protein: CATFEREKEFF. The CDR3 bases are TGTGCCACTTTCGAGCGGGAGAAGGAGTTCTTC.

The chain joins TRBV6-5 to TRBJ2-2, with TRBD1 as a possible D gene (5 bases). The CDR3 extends over 14 amino acids. Germline loops: CDR1 MNHEY, CDR2 SVGAGI. The V end lost 11 bases, the J end lost 4 bases, and 17 bases lay between the germline ends. The CDR3 DNA reads TGTGCCCATAGACCCAAAGACAGCACCGGGGAGCTGTTTTTT. It specifies CAHRPKDSTGELFF.

As concerns this clone: The junction shows a germline mismatch at one end, possibly a read error. The chain recombines TRBV27 with TRBJ2-7; 7 bases are shared with TRBD2. The CDR3 runs 15 residues. Looked up from germline, CDR1 is MNHEY and CDR2 is SMNVEV (reference sequence). CDR3 sequence reads: CASSSTPRTSSGGLF. CDR3 coding DNA: TGTGCCAGCAGTTCTACCCCTCGGACTAGTAGTGGCGGGCTCTTC.

The V gene is TRBV5-1, the J gene TRBJ2-7; unclear D gene. The CDR3 totals 16 residues. Germline-derived CDR1 and CDR2 are SGHRS and YFSETQ. The V end lost 0 bases, the J end lost 0 bases, and 13 bases lay between the germline ends. The CDR3 spells CASSLAGGKSSYEQYF. As DNA, the CDR3 is TGCGCCAGCAGCTTGGCTGGTGGGAAAAGCTCCTACGAGCAGTACTTC.

The V gene is TRBV29-1, the J gene TRBJ1-2; weak D call: TRBD1 (6 bases). The CDR3 is made up of 13 amino acids. From germline, CDR1 is SQVTM and CDR2 ANQGSEA. Trimming removed 7 bases at V and 4 bases at J, with 16 bases between. The CDR3 nucleotides are TGCAGCGCTACGATACAGGGAAGCTATGGCTACACCTTC. Translated, it gives CSATIQGSYGYTF.

The gene calls are TRBV11-2 and TRBJ1-1; D is ambiguous. CDR3 length: 13 residues. Germline CDR1 reads SGHAT; CDR2 reads FQNNGV. Trimming pared 1 base from V and 1 base from J, leaving 4 bases between. The DNA of the CDR3 is TGTGCCAGCAGCTTAGGAGAGAACACTGAAGCTTTCTTT. Translating gives CASSLGENTEAFF.

The V gene is TRBV29-1, the J gene TRBJ2-6, with D perhaps TRBD2 (5 bases). Trimming shortened V by 1 base and J by 2 bases, and 9 bases separated the two germline ends. Germline V gives CDR1 SQVTM, CDR2 ANQGSEA. The CDR3 contains 15 residues. The DNA for the CDR3 is TGCAGCGTTGAAGGCCGGGGAACTGGGGCCAACGTCCTGACTTTC. It encodes CSVEGRGTGANVLTF.

A few counts support this clone. The genes are TRBV18 and TRBJ2-1; possible D gene TRBD2, 6 bases. The CDR3 contains 18 residues. CDR1 and CDR2 (germline): KGHSH, LQKENI. The V and J ends lost 6 bases and 2 bases respectively, with 23 bases between them. CDR3 coding DNA: TGTGCCAGCTCCCCTAACGTGGGGTCCCCGGGAGCCTACAATGAGCAGTTCTTC. It translates to CASSPNVGSPGAYNEQFF.

The V call is TRBV5-6, the J call TRBJ1-4, with 7 bases that match TRBD1. Germline CDR1 and CDR2: SGHDT and YYEEEE. V shed 4 bases and J 8 bases; nucleotides not matched to a gene: 8. This CDR3 comprises 14 residues. The CDR3 here is CASSMTGIQEKLFF. CDR3 bases: TGTGCCAGCAGCATGACAGGGATTCAGGAAAAACTGTTTTTT.

The chain carries TRBV10-3 and TRBJ2-7; D gene unclear. Germline loops: CDR1 ENHRY, CDR2 SYGVKD. Trimming removed 5 bases at V and 0 bases at J, with 14 bases between. This CDR3 contains 15 residues. The CDR3 sequence is CAISPKGGGSYEQYF. The CDR3 coding sequence is TGTGCCATCAGTCCTAAGGGTGGCGGCTCCTACGAGCAGTACTTC.